This entry lists 20 T cell receptor beta chains sequenced from one sample in a study of blood T cell repertoires in COVID-19 (dated by TCRdb to 2018 to 2021). Preparation of the library involved the immunoSEQ multiplex PCR assay. TCRdb holds this immuneACCESS table with in-frame rearrangements only. Some clones are missing; in checked studies, unresolved V genes explain under half, and the rest has no known cause. The sample contains about 94,000 clones, 80% of them found a single time. Together, the top ten hold around a fifth of the sample. The material sequenced was peripheral blood. The receptors derive from a human donor in a cohort sampled during active COVID-19.

The chain is built from TRBV5-1 and TRBJ1-6; weak D call: TRBD1 (5 bases). From germline, CDR1 is SGHRS and CDR2 YFSETQ. V was trimmed by 5 bases and J by 8 bases, leaving 26 bases between them. This CDR3 region has 18 residues. CDR3 nucleotides: TGCGCCAGCAGTCGGGCGGCGGGACCCCCCTTATCTGATTCACCCCTCCACTTT. This codes for CASSRAAGPPLSDSPLHF.

This clone was observed a handful of times. This chain links TRBV18 with TRBJ1-1; TRBD1 aligns across 10 bases. CDR1 and CDR2 (germline): KGHSH, LQKENI. There are 17 residues in the CDR3. The J segment lost 1 base and the V segment lost 0 bases, leaving 5 bases of the junction unmatched. In nucleotides, the CDR3 is TGTGCCAGCTCACCACCGCAGGACAGGGGGGGGAACACTGAAGCTTTCTTT. Translating gives CASSPPQDRGGNTEAFF.

This chain joins TRBV19 and TRBJ2-7, with a tentative D call TRBD2 (5 bases). This CDR3 contains 14 residues. The V end lost 7 bases, the J end lost 2 bases, and 15 bases lay between the germline ends. Per the germline V gene, CDR1 is LNHDA and CDR2 is SQIVND (reference sequence). The CDR3 region is CASNPGGHAYEQYF. In DNA form, the CDR3 reads TGTGCCAGTAATCCCGGCGGGCACGCCTACGAGCAGTACTTC.

This sequence joins TRBV28 and TRBJ1-2; TRBD1 aligns across 9 bases. Germline CDR1 is MDHEN and CDR2 is SYDVKM. Trimming took 5 bases from V and 6 from J; bases not matched to a gene: 10. The CDR3 is 15 amino acids. CDR3 DNA: TGTGCCAGCAGTACCCCCTCACAGGGGGCGGATGGCTACACCTTC. Translation gives CASSTPSQGADGYTF.

V usage is TRBV5-5 and J usage is TRBJ1-2, with 8 nucleotides matching TRBD1. The V gene's germline CDR1 is SGHKS and CDR2 YYEKEE (reference sequence). The CDR3 loop spans 11 amino acids. V lost 4 bases, J lost 10 bases, and 3 bases stayed unmatched. CDR3 bases: TGTGCCAGCAGCGCGGGACAGGCCTACACCTTC. Encoded protein: CASSAGQAYTF.

The gene calls are TRBV4-2 and TRBJ1-4, with 7 bases fitting TRBD1. The germline V gene has CDR1 LGHNA and CDR2 YNFKEQ. V lost 1 base to trimming and J lost 3 bases; unmatched junction nucleotides: 8. CDR3 length equals 17 residues. In DNA form, the CDR3 reads TGTGCCAGCAGCCAAGGCTCCGGGGACAGCCCTAATGAAAAACTGTTTTTT. Residues: CASSQGSGDSPNEKLFF.

This clone was observed a handful of times. The rearrangement links TRBV29-1 to TRBJ1-2; 7 nucleotides agree with TRBD1. The V segment lost 7 bases and the J segment 10 bases; nucleotides outside the gene matches: 15. This CDR3 comprises 13 residues. Germline assignment: CDR1 SQVTM and CDR2 ANQGSEA. The CDR3 DNA is TGCAGCGCGTCGAGAAGAGACAGGGAAAACTACACCTTC. It is translated as CSASRRDRENYTF.

The table lists this clone with a count of one. The gene calls are TRBV5-1 and TRBJ1-1; 10 bases line up with TRBD1. Germline V lookup: CDR1 SGHRS, CDR2 YFSETQ. The CDR3 sequence is 14 residues long. V was pared by 3 bases and J by 4 bases, with 3 bases of the junction left unmatched. CDR3 DNA sequence: TGCGCCAGCAGCTACCGGACAGGGGGCACTGAAGCTTTCTTT. Protein product: CASSYRTGGTEAFF.

CDR3 in DNA: TGTGCCAGCAGACACGGGACAGCTAACTATGGCTACACCTTC. As protein: CASRHGTANYGYTF. The genes are TRBV6-5 and TRBJ1-2; 7 nucleotides align to TRBD1. Germline loops: CDR1 MNHEY, CDR2 SVGAGI. After removal of 6 bases from V and 0 bases from J, the junction contained 4 bases not matched to a gene. The CDR3 loop spans 14 amino acids.

The rearrangement uses TRBV19 and TRBJ2-1; a possible D gene is TRBD2 (5 bases). V shed 8 bases and J shed 0 bases, with 8 bases lying between them. The CDR3 consists of 13 residues. Germline V CDR1 and CDR2: LNHDA, SQIVND (reference sequence). Here the CDR3 DNA reads TGTGCCAGTGCGGGCTTCTCCTACAATGAGCAGTTCTTC. Translating it yields CASAGFSYNEQFF.

The chain is built from TRBV2 and TRBJ1-1; 7 bases are shared with TRBD1. This CDR3 has 14 amino acids. CDR1 and CDR2 from the germline V gene are SNHLY and FYNNEI. Trimming removed 7 bases from V and 4 bases from J; junction bases left unmatched: 9. CDR3 protein: CASTVQGLGTEAFF. In nucleotides, the CDR3 is TGTGCCAGCACCGTACAGGGGCTAGGCACTGAAGCTTTCTTT.

J is TRBJ2-7 and V is TRBV21-1; the D call of TRBD2 is as the table states it, not checked on the DNA. TRBV21-1 is assigned pseudogene status. The CDR3 contains 16 residues. The CDR3, as DNA: TGTGCCAGCAGCAATTTTGGGGAGCCTAGGGTCCACGAGCAGTACTTC. As protein: CASSNFGEPRVHEQYF.

The V and J genes are TRBV5-6 and TRBJ2-7; D is uncertain. The CDR3 covers 12 residues. Trimming removed 2 bases at V and 5 bases at J, with 8 bases between. Germline V gives CDR1 SGHDT, CDR2 YYEEEE. CDR3 sequence: CASSFFTDEQYF. The CDR3, as DNA: TGTGCCAGCAGCTTCTTTACGGACGAGCAGTACTTC.

The V call is TRBV7-8, the J call TRBJ2-6; TRBD2 matches 8 bases. The CDR3 runs to 17 residues. V dropped 2 bases and J dropped 1; count of bases not matched to a gene: 4. Germline V gene data show CDR1 as SGHVS and CDR2 as FQNEAQ. CDR3 in DNA: TGTGCCAGCAGCTTACTAGCGGGCCAGTCTGGGGCCAACGTCCTGACTTTC. Its protein product is CASSLLAGQSGANVLTF.

This clone was observed a few times. The same CDR3 arises from other DNA sequences in this sample as well. V is TRBV18 and J is TRBJ2-7; D is unresolved. The CDR3 consists of 12 residues. In germline, CDR1 is KGHSH, CDR2 LQKENI. V gave up 3 bases and J gave up 1 base, with 4 bases separating them. The CDR3 bases are TGTGCCAGCTCACCCACTTCCTACGAGCAGTACTTC. It translates to CASSPTSYEQYF.

The gene calls are TRBV27 and TRBJ1-6; the match to TRBD1 covers 7 bases. CDR3 length: 15 amino acids. Trimming removed 5 bases from V and 9 bases from J; junction bases left unmatched: 10. Germline assignment: CDR1 MNHEY and CDR2 SMNVEV (reference sequence). The CDR3 DNA is TGTGCCAGCAGTGCCCCGACAGGGTTCGGTTCACCCCTCCACTTT. Encoded protein: CASSAPTGFGSPLHF.

The chain employs TRBV30 and TRBJ1-2, with 9 bases identical to TRBD1. Germline loops: CDR1 GTSNPN, CDR2 SVGIG (reference sequence). V gave up 8 bases and J gave up 3 bases; unmatched junction bases: 7. The length of the CDR3 is 13 residues. The CDR3 sequence: CARTGGSYYGYTF. CDR3 nucleotides: TGTGCCCGAACAGGGGGCTCTTACTATGGCTACACCTTC. The whole variable domain, filled in from reference TRBV30 and TRBJ1-2, reads SQTIHQWPATLVQPVGSPLSLECTVEGTSNPNLYWYRQAAGRGLQLLFYSVGIGQISSEVPQNLSASRPQDRQFILSSKKLLLSDSGFYLCARTGGSYYGYTFGSGTRLTVV.

This rearrangement joins TRBV30 to TRBJ1-1; possible D gene TRBD1, 5 bases. V was trimmed by 3 bases and J by 1 base, leaving 9 bases between them. The length of the CDR3 is 13 residues. Germline lookup yields CDR1 GTSNPN and CDR2 SVGIG (reference sequence). As DNA, the CDR3 is TGTGCCTGGAGGCCCAGGGCGAACACTGAAGCTTTCTTT. Protein sequence: CAWRPRANTEAFF.

V and J are TRBV27 and TRBJ1-1; 11 bases match TRBD1. V trimming: 1 base; J trimming: 11 bases; junction bases outside the gene matches: 9. This CDR3 region has 15 residues. Germline CDR1 and CDR2: MNHEY and SMNVEV (reference sequence). Here the CDR3 reads CASSLFGDRGGRAFF. In DNA form, the CDR3 reads TGTGCCAGCAGTTTATTTGGGGACAGGGGGGGAAGGGCTTTCTTT.

This clone has a handful of counts. The gene calls are TRBV28 and TRBJ1-1; no clear D gene. CDR3 length: 16 amino acids. Germline CDR1 reads MDHEN; CDR2 reads SYDVKM. V lost 5 bases to trimming and J lost 3 bases, with 19 bases between them. CDR3 coding DNA: TGTGCCAGCAGTCCGCTACCAGGCGGGTATCACACTGAAGCTTTCTTT. Translating it yields CASSPLPGGYHTEAFF.